Reported below is one T cell receptor beta chain. Its antigen is undetermined. The CDR3 has 15 residues. The germline CDR1 and CDR2 sequences are SGHTA and FQGNSA. V lost 5 bases and J lost 9, with 23 bases in between. The treatment is: around 19 received Ad26.COV2.S at low or high dose, single or two shots; about 5 received placebo; per-sample allocation not given. Day 63 following the first vaccine or placebo injection was when the samples were taken. This record comes from a study of Ad26.COV2.S vaccination and SARS-CoV-2 variants. Profiling relied on immunoSEQ multiplex PCR, and the TCRdb table lists in-frame clones only, not all of them. The sample holds fewer than 500,000 clones, roughly 91% seen once. Regarding the study as a whole: For non-spike TCRs, breadth in vaccine recipients resembled that in placebo recipients.

This receptor was taken from a person between 18 and 65 years old who received the Ad26.COV2.S COVID-19 vaccine or a placebo. The chain recombines TRBV7-2 with TRBJ2-7; possible D gene TRBD1, 7 bases. The sequencing used peripheral blood, collected in a trial of Ad26.COV2.S vaccine versus placebo. The chain's CDR3 is CASSPSGQGVLLQYF. In DNA, the CDR3 is TGTGCCAGCAGCCCCAGCGGGCAGGGGGTCCTGCTGCAGTACTTC. Full variable domain (remainder filled in from reference TRBV7-2 and TRBJ2-7): GAGVSQSPSNKVTEKGKDVELRCDPISGHTALYWYRQSLGQGLEFLIYFQGNSAPDKSGLPSDRFSAERTGGSVSTLTIQRTQQEDSAVYLCASSPSGQGVLLQYFGPGTRLTVT.